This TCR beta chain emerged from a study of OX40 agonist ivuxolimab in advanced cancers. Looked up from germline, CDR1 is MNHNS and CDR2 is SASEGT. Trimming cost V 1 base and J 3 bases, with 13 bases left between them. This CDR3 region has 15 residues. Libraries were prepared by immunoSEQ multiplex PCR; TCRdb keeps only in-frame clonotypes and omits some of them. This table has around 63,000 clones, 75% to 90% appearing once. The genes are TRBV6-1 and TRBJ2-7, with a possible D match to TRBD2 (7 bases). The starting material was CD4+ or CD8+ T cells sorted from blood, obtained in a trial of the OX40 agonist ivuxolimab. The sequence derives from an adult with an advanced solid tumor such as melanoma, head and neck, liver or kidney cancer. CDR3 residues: CASSEGAGEGYEQYF. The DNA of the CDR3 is TGTGCCAGCAGTGAAGGGGCAGGGGAGGGCTACGAGCAGTACTTC.